The 26 T cell receptor beta chains reported below all come from one sample, sequenced in a study of OX40 agonist ivuxolimab in advanced cancers. The protocol was immunoSEQ multiplex PCR, while the TCRdb copy is restricted to in-frame clones and leaves out a portion. The repertoire holds 30,000 to 45,000 clones, with 87% as singletons. Sample: CD4+ or CD8+ T cells sorted from blood, taken in a trial of the OX40 agonist ivuxolimab. The receptors shown here come from an adult with an advanced solid tumor such as melanoma, head and neck, liver or kidney cancer.

This chain uses TRBV6-6 with TRBJ1-6; D ambiguous. The CDR3 runs to 14 residues. Trimming stripped 4 bases from V and 13 bases from J, with 17 bases between. Germline CDR1 MNHNY, CDR2 SVGAGI (reference sequence). The CDR3 sequence: CASSSRHFVGPLHF. DNA for the CDR3: TGTGCCAGCAGTTCACGGCACTTCGTCGGCCCCCTCCACTTT.

This sequence joins TRBV30 and TRBJ1-1; 9 nucleotides match TRBD1. Trimming at V came to 0 bases and at J to 5 bases, leaving 7 bases not matched to a gene. Germline V gives CDR1 GTSNPN, CDR2 SVGIG (reference sequence). This CDR3 is built from 15 residues. CDR3 sequence: CAWSVLGQGNTEAFF. CDR3 coding DNA: TGTGCCTGGAGTGTACTTGGACAGGGGAATACTGAAGCTTTCTTT.

The CDR3 sequence: CASSPQGPHEQYF. CDR3 DNA sequence: TGTGCCAGCAGCCCCCAGGGTCCCCACGAGCAGTACTTC. The rearrangement uses TRBV7-6 and TRBJ2-7; D is possibly TRBD1 (5 bases). V was pared by 5 bases and J by 5 bases, with 13 bases between. CDR1 is SGHVS, CDR2 FNYEAQ, per germline. This CDR3 has 13 residues.

The chain uses TRBV15 and TRBJ1-3; 8 positions agree with TRBD1. CDR3 size: 15 residues. Germline trimming cut 1 base from V and 4 bases from J; bases unmatched to any gene: 3. Germline V gene data show CDR1 as LNHNV and CDR2 as YYDKDF (reference sequence). The CDR3 DNA follows: TGTGCCACCAGCAGAGCTCGACAGGGGGGAAACACCATATATTTT. This codes for CATSRARQGGNTIYF.

V is TRBV5-1 and J is TRBJ1-2; weak D call: TRBD1 (5 bases). V gave up 3 bases and J gave up 3 bases, with 18 bases separating them. Germline V gene data show CDR1 as SGHRS and CDR2 as YFSETQ. There are 16 residues in the CDR3. The CDR3 loop is CASSWGLTDTDYGYTF. DNA of the CDR3: TGCGCCAGCAGCTGGGGACTTACGGATACGGACTATGGCTACACCTTC.

The chain recombines TRBV5-1 with TRBJ1-4; 11 bases line up with TRBD1. From germline, CDR1 is SGHRS and CDR2 YFSETQ. The ends lost 4 bases at V and 3 bases at J; junction bases unmatched: 8. The CDR3 loop spans 17 amino acids. The CDR3 spells CASSEGQGARPNEKLFF. The CDR3 DNA reads TGCGCCAGCAGCGAAGGACAGGGGGCGCGTCCTAATGAAAAACTGTTTTTT.

The CDR3 sequence is CASSLFMGQGYEQYF. In DNA, the CDR3 is TGTGCCAGCAGCTTATTTATGGGACAGGGCTACGAGCAGTACTTC. The chain is built from TRBV11-2 and TRBJ2-7; 9 nucleotides align to TRBD1. The germline V gene encodes CDR1 SGHAT and CDR2 FQNNGV. The CDR3 extends over 15 amino acids. The V and J ends lost 2 bases and 3 bases, in that order; junction bases with no gene match: 5.

This chain links TRBV5-1 with TRBJ2-7; the match to TRBD2 covers 9 bases. This CDR3 has 19 amino acids. With 2 bases clipped from V and 2 bases from J, the junction kept 17 bases outside the gene matches. Germline CDR1 is SGHRS and CDR2 is YFSETQ. CDR3 nucleotides: TGCGCCAGCAGCTTCGGGACCGGGACTAGCCAAGGGAACGCCTACGAGCAGTACTTC. This codes for CASSFGTGTSQGNAYEQYF.

The genes are TRBV5-1 and TRBJ1-1; 8 nucleotides agree with TRBD1. Per germline, CDR1 SGHRS and CDR2 YFSETQ. The V gene end was trimmed by 5 bases and the J gene end by 4 bases; junction bases not matched to a gene: 10. The CDR3 is made up of 15 amino acids. CDR3 nucleotide sequence: TGCGCCAGCAGTTTGACAGGGGTCGTGAGCACTGAAGCTTTCTTT. Encoded protein: CASSLTGVVSTEAFF.

The chain has TRBV4-2 and TRBJ2-1; no definite D call. CDR3 length: 18 amino acids. Germline values: CDR1 LGHNA, CDR2 YNFKEQ. With 1 base removed from V and 0 bases from J, the gap between germline ends came to 16 bases. Written as DNA, the CDR3 is TGTGCCAGCAGCCAAGTGTCTCTTCTAGGCAACTCCTACAATGAGCAGTTCTTC. This encodes CASSQVSLLGNSYNEQFF.

The genes are TRBV7-7 and TRBJ2-2; D remains unclear. Germline V gene data show CDR1 as SSHAT and CDR2 as FNYEAQ (reference sequence). V lost 4 bases and J lost 1, with 10 bases in between. The CDR3 has 15 amino acids. The CDR3 DNA sequence: TGTGCCAGCAGCTCCGTCGCCGGGAACACCGGGGAGCTGTTTTTT. Translated: CASSSVAGNTGELFF.

The chain recombines TRBV6-1 with TRBJ1-5; TRBD1 agrees at 11 bases. Germline V gene data show CDR1 as MNHNS and CDR2 as SASEGT. Trimming removed 8 bases from V and 7 bases from J; junction bases left unmatched: 7. This CDR3 comprises 14 residues. The CDR3 sequence: CASAGQGAWQPQHF. The CDR3 DNA sequence: TGTGCCAGCGCCGGACAGGGGGCTTGGCAGCCCCAGCATTTT.

The rearrangement uses TRBV4-1 and TRBJ2-5; TRBD2 agrees at 9 bases. CDR3 size: 16 residues. Germline V gene data show CDR1 as MGHRA and CDR2 as YSYEKL. V lost 1 base to trimming and J lost 3 bases; unmatched junction nucleotides: 6. CDR3 region: CASSQGVIAGEETQYF. The CDR3 nucleotides read TGCGCCAGCAGCCAAGGTGTTATAGCGGGGGAAGAGACCCAGTACTTC.

This chain joins TRBV6-1 and TRBJ1-2; the D gene is possibly TRBD1 (6 bases). The CDR3 consists of 13 residues. The germline V and J ends were trimmed by 9 bases and 6 bases, with 17 bases remaining between them. Germline V CDR1 and CDR2: MNHNS, SASEGT. CDR3 nucleotide sequence: TGTGCCAGTCACTTAGGGGGGGTAGATGGCTACACCTTC. Protein: CASHLGGVDGYTF.

V is TRBV29-1 and J is TRBJ1-5; D is unclear. This CDR3 is built from 13 residues. The V end was cut by 6 bases, the J end by 4 bases, with 13 bases between. Germline V lookup: CDR1 SQVTM, CDR2 ANQGSEA. For the CDR3, the DNA is TGCAGCGTAAGGGAGGAGACAAATCAGCCCCAGCATTTT. Translating gives CSVREETNQPQHF.

The V gene is TRBV6-1, the J gene TRBJ2-2; 7 bases align to TRBD1. CDR1 is MNHNS, CDR2 SASEGT, per germline. The CDR3 runs to 13 residues. With 6 bases clipped from V and 5 bases from J, the junction kept 3 bases outside the gene matches. The CDR3 protein is CASRKGATGELFF. DNA of the CDR3: TGTGCCAGCAGGAAGGGGGCAACCGGGGAGCTGTTTTTT.

The chain recombines TRBV7-8 with TRBJ2-7; D gene uncertain. This CDR3 region has 11 residues. Trimming removed 5 bases at V and 3 bases at J, with 5 bases between. CDR1 and CDR2 from the germline V gene are SGHVS and FQNEAQ. CDR3 coding DNA: TGTGCCAGCAGCCCGAACTACGAGCAGTACTTC. Protein product: CASSPNYEQYF.

This clone appeared a single time. This rearrangement joins TRBV5-4 to TRBJ2-5; 7 nucleotides agree with TRBD1. The J call may not be correct, given that the DNA end is closer to TRBJ2-7. This CDR3 has 15 residues. Germline CDR1 reads SGHNT; CDR2 reads YYREEE (reference sequence). CDR3 sequence reads: CASSFRDSRAYEQYF. DNA of the CDR3: TGTGCCAGCAGCTTCCGGGACAGCCGAGCCTACGAGCAGTACTTC.

The rearrangement uses TRBV7-9 and TRBJ2-3, with 9 bases matching TRBD1. This CDR3 has 13 residues. Germline CDR1 SEHNR, CDR2 FQNEAQ (reference sequence). V dropped 8 bases and J dropped 5; count of bases not matched to a gene: 5. This chain's CDR3 is CASQQGAGDTQYF. DNA for the CDR3: TGTGCCAGCCAACAGGGGGCAGGAGATACGCAGTATTTT. Full variable domain (missing parts from reference TRBV7-9 and TRBJ2-3): DTGVSQNPRHKITKRGQNVTFRCDPISEHNRLYWYRQTLGQGPEFLTYFQNEAQLEKSRLLSDRFSAERPKGSFSTLEIQRTEQGDSAMYLCASQQGAGDTQYFGPGTRLTVL.

This chain links TRBV6-1 with TRBJ1-1; D gene uncertain. The V gene's germline CDR1 is MNHNS and CDR2 SASEGT. With 7 bases removed from V and 7 bases from J, the gap between germline ends came to 13 bases. There are 12 residues in the CDR3. The CDR3 loop reads CASTFGDLEAFF. CDR3 DNA: TGTGCCAGCACCTTCGGAGACCTTGAAGCTTTCTTT.

The chain is built from TRBV5-1 and TRBJ2-3; 15 bases agree with TRBD2. With V trimmed by 2 bases and J by 6 bases, 4 bases remained unmatched. The CDR3 covers 16 residues. The germline V gene encodes CDR1 SGHRS and CDR2 YFSETQ. DNA of the CDR3: TGCGCCAGCAGCTTTGGACTAGCGGGAGGGTCTGATACGCAGTATTTT. Amino acid sequence: CASSFGLAGGSDTQYF.

The chain is built from TRBV4-2 and TRBJ2-1; the D gene is possibly TRBD1 (5 bases). This CDR3 spans 15 amino acids. V was cut by 0 bases and J by 12 bases, with 18 bases left in between. Germline V gene sequence: CDR1 LGHNA, CDR2 YNFKEQ. DNA for the CDR3: TGTGCCAGCAGCCAAGATATAGGGGCGACAACATTGCAGTTCTTC. Translating gives CASSQDIGATTLQFF.

The rearrangement links TRBV6-4 to TRBJ1-4; 10 bases match TRBD1. V trimming: 8 bases; J trimming: 8 bases; junction bases outside the gene matches: 11. The CDR3 runs to 15 residues. CDR1 and CDR2 (germline): MRHNA, SNTAGT. This CDR3 reads CASSRPGQGSEKLFF. CDR3 nucleotides: TGTGCCAGCTCTAGACCGGGACAGGGGAGCGAAAAACTGTTTTTT.

This chain links TRBV30 with TRBJ1-1; 8 nucleotides match TRBD1. Germline loops: CDR1 GTSNPN, CDR2 SVGIG (reference sequence). This CDR3 contains 13 residues. V trimming: 4 bases; J trimming: 5 bases; junction bases outside the gene matches: 6. The CDR3 DNA follows: TGTGCCTGGACCGGACAGGGCGGAACTGAAGCTTTCTTT. Translation: CAWTGQGGTEAFF. Combining the CDR3 with reference TRBV30 and TRBJ1-1 gives the whole variable domain SQTIHQWPATLVQPVGSPLSLECTVEGTSNPNLYWYRQAAGRGLQLLFYSVGIGQISSEVPQNLSASRPQDRQFILSSKKLLLSDSGFYLCAWTGQGGTEAFFGQGTRLTVV.

The J gene is TRBJ2-7, the V gene TRBV25-1, with TRBD1 as a possible D gene (6 bases). Germline CDR1 reads MGHDK; CDR2 reads SYGVNS. This CDR3 region has 16 residues. Trimming left V 1 base short and J 7 bases short, with 20 bases between. The CDR3 bases are TGTGCCAGCAGTGAATCGGGCTTGGACAGTTCTGCGGAGCAGTACTTC. Protein sequence: CASSESGLDSSAEQYF.

CDR3: CASTMQGAGTDTQYF. Written as DNA, the CDR3 is TGTGCCAGCACTATGCAGGGGGCCGGAACAGATACGCAGTATTTT. The chain is built from TRBV5-4 and TRBJ2-3, with 8 positions matching TRBD1. The CDR3 has 15 amino acids. V dropped 6 bases and J dropped 3; count of bases not matched to a gene: 9. The germline V gene encodes CDR1 SGHNT and CDR2 YYREEE (reference sequence).